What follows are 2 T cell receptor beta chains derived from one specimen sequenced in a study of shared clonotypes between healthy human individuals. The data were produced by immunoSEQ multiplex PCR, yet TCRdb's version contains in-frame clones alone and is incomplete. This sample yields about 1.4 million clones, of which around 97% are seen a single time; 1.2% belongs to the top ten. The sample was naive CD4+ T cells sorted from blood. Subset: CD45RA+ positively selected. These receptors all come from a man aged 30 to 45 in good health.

The CDR3 DNA reads as TGTGCCAGTAACCCCAGTAACAGGAGGGTCGGCATTCAGTACTTC. It is translated as CASNPSNRRVGIQYF. V is TRBV28 and J is TRBJ2-4, with D perhaps TRBD2 (6 bases). The V end was cut by 9 bases, the J end by 9 bases, with 24 bases between. Germline-derived CDR1 and CDR2 are MDHEN and SYDVKM. CDR3 size: 15 residues.

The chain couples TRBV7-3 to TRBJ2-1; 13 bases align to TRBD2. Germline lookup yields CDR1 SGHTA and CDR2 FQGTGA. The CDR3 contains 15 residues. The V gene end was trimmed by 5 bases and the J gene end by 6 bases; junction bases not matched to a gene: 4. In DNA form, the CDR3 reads TGTGCCAGCAGCGCGGGGACTAGCGGGGCCAATGAGCAGTTCTTC. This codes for CASSAGTSGANEQFF.